Detailed here is one T cell receptor beta chain. No antigen is known for it. Base qualities are not recorded, but no much larger clone differs from it by a single base. The data belong to a study of blood T cell repertoires in COVID-19 (dated by TCRdb to the early 2020s). Concerning the study at large: The collaborator samples originated in the United States, Italy and Spain and spanned the acute and convalescent phases of COVID-19. The material from the prospective study consisted of cDNA or gDNA derived from T cells, B-cell-depleted T cells, or PBMCs. Deeply sampled blood TCRbeta repertoires from subjects exposed to, actively infected with, or recovered from COVID-19 were included in the dataset. The repertoires were released in a freely available public database meant as a resource for research on the immune response to SARS-CoV-2. The samples were drawn from two sources: the first 160 participants of the ongoing ImmuneRACE study, and 1,254 subjects contributed by 6 global collaborators. Nearly every sample came with metadata listing a de-identified subject ID, COVID-19 status, age in years and sex. Where available, HLA class I and class II types were taken from metadata supplied by the sample provider and were not determined by assay-based typing. Beyond this particular receptor, the publication reports: The amount of clinical and demographic metadata varied by source and participant and was provided uncurated.

V trim: 4 bases; J trim: 0 bases; unmatched bases: 12. From the germline V gene, CDR1 is SGHAT and CDR2 is FQNNGV. The CDR3 covers 17 residues, taking in both the cysteine and the phenylalanine. The sequence is cut down to CDR3 DNA, 51 bases in frame from base 1. The collaborating institutions used their own protocols to collect whole blood in K2EDTA tubes. Collaborator samples were shipped for TCRbeta analysis as frozen whole blood, isolated PBMCs, or DNA extracted from either sample type. The immunoSEQ Assay, a bias-controlled multiplex PCR, was used to amplify TCRbeta CDR3 regions from genomic DNA. The study's processing was this. Within the assay, amplification of reference gene primers was used to estimate how many nucleated cells each sample contained. To quantify the absolute abundance of each unique TCRbeta CDR3 rearrangement, sequence reads were collapsed and filtered. For each sample, productive Simpson clonality was calculated by taking the square root of Simpson's diversity index across productive rearrangements. Entries here come from immuneACCESS through TCRdb and include only in-frame sequences with V and J called. Some clones fail to appear in such tables; in the studies checked, an unresolved V gene covers under half of the shortfall, and the cause of the remainder is unknown. V, J and clone size were drawn from that table, and D and trimming were deduced from the DNA. The sample contains under 200,000 clones, about 88% of them found a single time. The ten largest account for roughly 5.6% of the sample.

Recombination connected TRBV11-2 to TRBJ2-7, and TRBD2 matches 7 of the central bases. The sample was peripheral blood. The TCR was taken from a man between 40 and 49 years old with active or convalescent COVID-19. The bases are TGTGCCAGCAGCTGGCCTACTAGCGCTCGTTTCTCCTACGAGCAGTACTTC. It specifies CASSWPTSARFSYEQYF.